This TCR beta chain was sequenced during a study of neurological immune-mediated disorders. 5'RACE employing 10-nucleotide random UMIs yielded the cDNA. MiXCR was run by TCRdb on the 5' RACE reads, yielding one entry per CDR3 protein. The sample includes over 60,000 distinct CDR3 sequences, 5.2% of them seen just once. This CDR3 spans 14 amino acids. Germline values: CDR1 SGDLS, CDR2 YYNGEE. V was cut by 3 bases and J by 1 base, with 10 bases left in between. Ten or more counts support this clonotype. Sequenced material: PBMCs. The source is a woman aged 25 to 39 with multiple sclerosis. This chain uses TRBV9 with TRBJ2-5; a weak D match, TRBD2 (6 bases). This CDR3 is CASSDGTSQETQYF. The CDR3 region has the DNA TGTGCCAGCAGCGACGGGACTTCCCAAGAGACCCAGTACTTC.